A selection of T cell receptor beta chains follows, all from one sample in a study of cytomegalovirus exposure and HLA in healthy donors. Only in-frame clones appear in the TCRdb table, and some are missing; sequencing was by immunoSEQ multiplex PCR. The sample has some 200,000 clones; roughly 87% are singletons. Specimen: PBMCs. The source is a man in his fifties in good health and CMV-seronegative. The CDR3 runs from the conserved cysteine through the conserved F or W. Fields, in order: V gene, clone size, D gene, J gene, CDR3 protein, CDR3 DNA. A D gene is named only where the DNA matches it firmly. Some rows mark clone size as missing; the rest say once, few, many or name a class of expanded clone.

v_gene: TRBV5-6; abundance: .; d_gene: .; j_gene: TRBJ1-1; CDR3aa: CASSLGTFEIEAFF; CDR3nt: TGTGCCAGCAGCTTGGGTACGTTTGAGATTGAAGCTTTCTTT
v_gene: TRBV2; abundance: .; d_gene: TRBD2; j_gene: TRBJ2-1; CDR3aa: CASSRGTSGYNEQFF; CDR3nt: TGTGCCAGCAGTCGGGGGACTAGCGGCTACAATGAGCAGTTCTTC
v_gene: TRBV7-2; abundance: .; d_gene: TRBD2; j_gene: TRBJ2-1; CDR3aa: CASSLAVAGAGDEQFF; CDR3nt: TGTGCCAGCAGCTTAGCGGTAGCGGGGGCCGGGGATGAGCAGTTCTTC
v_gene: TRBV6-1; abundance: .; d_gene: TRBD1; j_gene: TRBJ1-5; CDR3aa: CASRGQSNSNQPQHF; CDR3nt: TGTGCCTCCAGGGGGCAGTCAAATAGCAATCAGCCCCAGCATTTT
v_gene: TRBV29-1; abundance: .; d_gene: TRBD1; j_gene: TRBJ1-2; CDR3aa: CSGGTGVVGYTF; CDR3nt: TGCAGCGGCGGGACAGGGGTCGTCGGCTACACCTTC
v_gene: TRBV6-6; abundance: .; d_gene: .; j_gene: TRBJ1-2; CDR3aa: CASSSGQPPYGYTF; CDR3nt: TGTGCCAGCAGTTCTGGACAGCCGCCTTATGGCTACACCTTC
v_gene: TRBV4-1; abundance: .; d_gene: TRBD1; j_gene: TRBJ1-1; CDR3aa: CASSPRTGMNTEAFF; CDR3nt: TGCGCCAGCAGCCCCAGGACAGGGATGAACACTGAAGCTTTCTTT
v_gene: TRBV7-2; abundance: .; d_gene: TRBD1; j_gene: TRBJ2-7; CDR3aa: CASSRGQGPYEQYF; CDR3nt: TGTGCCAGCAGCCGAGGACAGGGACCCTACGAGCAGTACTTC
v_gene: TRBV7-2; abundance: .; d_gene: TRBD1; j_gene: TRBJ1-4; CDR3aa: CASSSQGIREKLFF; CDR3nt: TGTGCCAGCAGCTCACAGGGGATTCGAGAAAAACTGTTTTTT
v_gene: TRBV9; abundance: .; d_gene: .; j_gene: TRBJ1-5; CDR3aa: CASSVGLPQHF; CDR3nt: TGTGCCAGCAGCGTAGGACTGCCCCAGCATTTT
v_gene: TRBV6-5; abundance: .; d_gene: TRBD1; j_gene: TRBJ1-5; CDR3aa: CASSSGQGGNQPQHF; CDR3nt: TGTGCCAGCAGTTCGGGACAGGGTGGGAATCAGCCCCAGCATTTT
v_gene: TRBV7-3; abundance: .; d_gene: TRBD2; j_gene: TRBJ2-3; CDR3aa: CASSSGLAGVTDTQYF; CDR3nt: TGTGCCAGCAGCTCGGGACTAGCGGGAGTCACAGATACGCAGTATTTT
v_gene: TRBV7-9; abundance: .; d_gene: TRBD1; j_gene: TRBJ2-5; CDR3aa: CASSLFRGRMEETQYF; CDR3nt: TGTGCCAGCAGCCTATTCAGGGGGCGAATGGAAGAGACCCAGTACTTC
v_gene: TRBV7-9; abundance: few; d_gene: .; j_gene: TRBJ1-6; CDR3aa: CASSGPQGNRSPLHF; CDR3nt: TGTGCCAGCAGCGGACCGCAGGGAAATCGGTCACCCCTCCACTTT
v_gene: TRBV7-9; abundance: .; d_gene: .; j_gene: TRBJ1-5; CDR3aa: CSSSLGHTQPQHF; CDR3nt: TGTTCCAGCAGCTTAGGACATACCCAGCCCCAGCATTTT
v_gene: TRBV7-2; abundance: .; d_gene: .; j_gene: TRBJ2-1; CDR3aa: CASSFVTSNEQFF; CDR3nt: TGTGCCAGCAGCTTTGTGACTAGCAATGAGCAGTTCTTC
v_gene: TRBV6-5; abundance: .; d_gene: TRBD2; j_gene: TRBJ2-1; CDR3aa: CASRPLAASYNEQFF; CDR3nt: TGTGCCAGCAGGCCTCTAGCGGCAAGTTACAATGAGCAGTTCTTC
v_gene: TRBV28; abundance: .; d_gene: .; j_gene: TRBJ1-2; CDR3aa: CASSFPAGVSYTF; CDR3nt: TGTGCCAGCAGTTTTCCTGCAGGGGTGAGCTACACCTTC
v_gene: TRBV5-1; abundance: .; d_gene: .; j_gene: TRBJ2-5; CDR3aa: CASSWGVVETQYF; CDR3nt: TGCGCCAGCAGCTGGGGGGTTGTGGAGACCCAGTACTTC
v_gene: TRBV2; abundance: .; d_gene: TRBD1; j_gene: TRBJ2-7; CDR3aa: CASSPGQMREQYF; CDR3nt: TGTGCCAGCAGCCCGGGACAGATGAGGGAGCAGTACTTC
v_gene: TRBV25-1; abundance: .; d_gene: .; j_gene: TRBJ1-5; CDR3aa: CASRGDTSNQPQHF; CDR3nt: TGTGCCAGCAGAGGGGACACTAGCAATCAGCCCCAGCATTTT
v_gene: TRBV4-3; abundance: few; d_gene: TRBD2; j_gene: TRBJ2-7; CDR3aa: CASSQLAGDYEQYF; CDR3nt: TGCGCCAGCAGCCAACTAGCGGGAGATTACGAGCAGTACTTC
v_gene: TRBV6-6; abundance: .; d_gene: .; j_gene: TRBJ2-3; CDR3aa: CASSYSRVDTQYF; CDR3nt: TGTGCCAGCAGTTACTCCAGGGTTGATACGCAGTATTTT
v_gene: TRBV28; abundance: .; d_gene: .; j_gene: TRBJ2-2; CDR3aa: CASITVNTGELFF; CDR3nt: TGTGCCAGCATCACGGTTAACACCGGGGAGCTGTTTTTT
v_gene: TRBV30; abundance: few; d_gene: .; j_gene: TRBJ1-1; CDR3aa: CAGGTYSLNTEAFF; CDR3nt: TGTGCCGGAGGCACATACAGTTTGAACACTGAAGCTTTCTTT
v_gene: TRBV6-6; abundance: .; d_gene: .; j_gene: TRBJ1-1; CDR3aa: CASSYSYEAFF; CDR3nt: TGTGCCAGCAGTTACTCGTATGAAGCTTTCTTT
v_gene: TRBV6-5; abundance: .; d_gene: .; j_gene: TRBJ2-1; CDR3aa: CASRSSGEQFF; CDR3nt: TGTGCCAGCCGAAGTTCCGGTGAGCAGTTCTTC
v_gene: TRBV11-3; abundance: .; d_gene: TRBD2; j_gene: TRBJ2-1; CDR3aa: CASSLAGTSGSFNEQFF; CDR3nt: TGTGCCAGCAGCTTAGCGGGAACTAGCGGGAGTTTCAATGAGCAGTTCTTC
v_gene: TRBV14; abundance: .; d_gene: TRBD2; j_gene: TRBJ2-1; CDR3aa: CASSRREAGYSDEQFF; CDR3nt: TGTGCCAGCAGCCGAAGGGAAGCGGGATACTCCGATGAGCAGTTCTTC
v_gene: TRBV6-6; abundance: .; d_gene: .; j_gene: TRBJ2-2; CDR3aa: CASSYSRELFF; CDR3nt: TGTGCCAGCAGTTACTCGAGAGAGCTGTTTTTT
v_gene: TRBV5-5; abundance: .; d_gene: TRBD1; j_gene: TRBJ2-7; CDR3aa: CASSSPDRGIYEQYF; CDR3nt: TGTGCCAGCAGCTCCCCGGACAGGGGCATCTACGAGCAGTACTTC
v_gene: TRBV19; abundance: .; d_gene: TRBD2; j_gene: TRBJ2-7; CDR3aa: CASRSIAGVIYEQYF; CDR3nt: TGTGCCAGTAGATCGATAGCGGGAGTTATTTACGAGCAGTACTTC
v_gene: TRBV14; abundance: once; d_gene: .; j_gene: TRBJ1-2; CDR3aa: CASSYLDNSYGYTF; CDR3nt: TGTGCCAGCAGCTACTTGGACAACTCCTATGGCTACACCTTC